These 24 T cell receptor beta chains were sequenced from one sample in a study of response to subunit inactivated influenza vaccine. Each CDR3 protein gets one entry after TCRdb re-called the RT-PCR reads with MiXCR. The sample has roughly 700,000 distinct CDR3 sequences; roughly 14% are singletons. The sequenced sample was PBMCs from blood, obtained around 15 days before vaccination. These receptor sequences come from a man aged 50-59 years who received an inactivated influenza vaccine.

This clonotype was recorded many times. The genes are TRBV6-5 and TRBJ1-1; D call uncertain. Trimming pared 2 bases from V and 1 base from J, leaving 8 bases between. The CDR3 totals 14 residues. CDR1 is MNHEY and CDR2 is SVGAGI in the germline V gene. The CDR3 region is CASSYSGGNTEAFF. CDR3 in DNA: TGTGCCAGCAGTTACAGCGGTGGGAACACTGAAGCTTTCTTT.

This clonotype was found a few times. The rearrangement joins TRBV28 to TRBJ2-7; the D is unclear. Germline CDR1 MDHEN, CDR2 SYDVKM. The CDR3 runs 13 residues. Trimming left V 3 bases short and J 0 bases short, with 6 bases between. CDR3 residues: CASSFFSSYEQYF. CDR3 bases: TGTGCCAGCAGTTTTTTTAGCTCCTACGAGCAGTACTTC.

The CDR3 spells CASSPKFRQTNNEQFF. The CDR3 DNA follows: TGTGCCAGCAGCCCCAAATTTCGACAGACGAACAATGAGCAGTTCTTC. The chain has TRBV7-8 and TRBJ2-1; D is perhaps TRBD1 (5 bases). The germline V gene encodes CDR1 SGHVS and CDR2 FQNEAQ. The CDR3 consists of 16 residues. Trimming took 5 bases from V and 5 from J, leaving 19 bases between them.

In this sample, this clonotype turned up a few times. This chain links TRBV20-1 with TRBJ2-3; 8 bases are a match to TRBD2. From germline, CDR1 is DFQATT and CDR2 SNEGSKA (reference sequence). CDR3 length: 14 residues. V lost 2 bases and J lost 4; bases outside the gene matches: 5. The chain's CDR3 is CSARRAGGSDTQYF. As DNA, the CDR3 is TGCAGTGCTAGACGCGCGGGAGGTTCAGATACGCAGTATTTT.

This clonotype appeared a single time. V gene TRBV20-1 combines with J gene TRBJ2-1; 10 nucleotides match TRBD2. Germline trimming cut 2 bases from V and 6 bases from J; bases unmatched to any gene: 10. CDR3 length: 16 amino acids. Germline V lookup: CDR1 DFQATT, CDR2 SNEGSKA (reference sequence). The CDR3 is CSARPTILAGSNEQFF. The CDR3 DNA is TGCAGTGCTAGACCCACAATACTAGCGGGATCCAATGAGCAGTTCTTC.

In this sample, this clonotype turned up many times. This chain uses TRBV12-3 or TRBV12-4 with TRBJ2-6; D unclear. V shed 6 bases and J shed 0 bases, with 6 bases lying between them. The CDR3 sequence is 14 residues long. The CDR3, as DNA: TGTGCCAGCAGCAGAGACTCTGGGGCCAACGTCCTGACTTTC. Translating gives CASSRDSGANVLTF.

This clonotype was seen only a few times. The chain couples TRBV6-1 to TRBJ2-1; D may be TRBD1 (5 bases). Trimming cost V 5 bases and J 8 bases, with 19 bases left between them. This CDR3 spans 15 amino acids. CDR1 is MNHNS, CDR2 SASEGT, per germline. The CDR3: CASSQRGGRVYEQFF. CDR3 bases: TGTGCCAGCAGTCAAAGGGGCGGCAGGGTTTATGAGCAGTTCTTC.

The chain joins TRBV3-1 to TRBJ1-5; D gene unclear. This CDR3 has 14 residues. The germline V gene has CDR1 LGHDT and CDR2 YNNKEL (reference sequence). V gave up 8 bases and J gave up 4 bases, with 15 bases separating them. For the CDR3, the DNA is TGTGCCAGCTGCGGGTTAGGAGCTAATCAGCCCCAGCATTTT. Translation: CASCGLGANQPQHF.

The V gene is TRBV7-9, the J gene TRBJ2-6, with 7 bases matching TRBD1. The CDR3 runs 16 residues. V shed 10 bases, J shed 2 bases, and the junction held 11 bases outside the gene matches. Germline CDR1 is SEHNR and CDR2 is FQNEAQ (reference sequence). The CDR3 here is CATPRTGGTGANVLTF. For the CDR3, the DNA is TGTGCCACCCCCCGGACAGGCGGTACTGGGGCCAACGTCCTGACTTTC. Supplemented by reference TRBV7-9 and TRBJ2-6, the full variable domain reads DTGVSQNPRHKITKRGQNVTFRCDPISEHNRLYWYRQTLGQGPEFLTYFQNEAQLEKSRLLSDRFSAERPKGSFSTLEIQRTEQGDSAMYLCATPRTGGTGANVLTFGAGSRLTVL.

V is TRBV5-1 and J is TRBJ2-1; 8 positions agree with TRBD2. The CDR3 has 15 residues. J was trimmed by 4 bases and V by 0 bases; bases with no gene match: 3. Germline CDR1 reads SGHRS; CDR2 reads YFSETQ. CDR3 amino acids: CASSLERGMYNEQFF. The DNA of the CDR3 is TGCGCCAGCAGCTTGGAGCGGGGGATGTACAATGAGCAGTTCTTC.

This clonotype was detected ten times or more. V usage is TRBV5-8 and J usage is TRBJ2-1, with D maybe TRBD2 (6 bases). Per germline, CDR1 SGHTS and CDR2 YDEGEE. CDR3 length: 12 amino acids. Between the trimmed V and J ends, which lost 4 bases and 5 bases, there was a span of 7 bases. The CDR3 coding sequence is TGTGCCAGCAGCCAGCGGGACAATGAGCAGTTCTTC. As protein: CASSQRDNEQFF.

As DNA, the CDR3 is TGTGCCAGCAGCGGGATTAGAAGCGGGAGGGACCAAGAGACCCAGTACTTC. Its protein product is CASSGIRSGRDQETQYF. The chain joins TRBV11-2 to TRBJ2-5; 10 bases map to TRBD2. This CDR3 comprises 17 residues. The J segment lost 0 bases and the V segment lost 5 bases, leaving 9 bases of the junction unmatched. Germline V gene sequence: CDR1 SGHAT, CDR2 FQNNGV.

This clonotype was observed a handful of times. This chain uses TRBV21-1 with TRBJ1-1; no DNA check was done on the table's D call, TRBD1. TRBV21-1 is a known pseudogene. The CDR3 extends over 18 amino acids. The CDR3: CASSKEAPDRGLYTEAFF. The DNA for the CDR3 is TGTGCCAGCAGCAAAGAGGCCCCGGACAGGGGGTTGTACACTGAAGCTTTCTTT.

The V gene is TRBV7-2, the J gene TRBJ2-7; D not resolved. The CDR3 sequence is 11 residues long. The V gene lost 4 bases and the J gene lost 5 bases, with 6 bases spanning the gap. The germline gives CDR1 SGHTA, CDR2 FQGNSA. CDR3 DNA sequence: TGTGCCAGCAGCTGGAGCCACGAGCAGTACTTC. It translates to CASSWSHEQYF.

The table lists this clonotype with many counts. V gene TRBV7-8 combines with J gene TRBJ2-6; TRBD1 matches 7 bases. Losses at the gene ends were 6 bases for V and 0 bases for J; bases not matched to a gene: 11. The CDR3 runs 18 residues. The germline V gene has CDR1 SGHVS and CDR2 FQNEAQ. CDR3: CASRGIDRAHSGANVLTF. The DNA of the CDR3 is TGTGCCAGCAGGGGGATCGACAGGGCCCACTCTGGGGCCAACGTCCTGACTTTC.

The J gene is TRBJ2-3, the V gene TRBV4-1; the D is unclear. The CDR3 loop spans 16 amino acids. Germline assignment: CDR1 MGHRA and CDR2 YSYEKL. V dropped 1 base and J dropped 0 bases, with 11 bases sitting between them. CDR3 region: CASSQVGITSTDTQYF. The CDR3 nucleotides read TGCGCCAGCAGCCAAGTGGGCATAACTAGCACAGATACGCAGTATTTT.

In this sample, this clonotype turned up a few times. The chain uses TRBV12-3 or TRBV12-4 and TRBJ2-3; D might be TRBD2 (5 bases). The CDR3 covers 15 residues. Between the trimmed V and J ends, which lost 2 bases and 6 bases, there was a span of 15 bases. The CDR3 DNA sequence: TGTGCCAGCAGTTTAAGCTTGGGCGGGTTGGATACGCAGTATTTT. Its protein is CASSLSLGGLDTQYF.

This clonotype showed up just a few times. The CDR3 region has the DNA TGCAGTGCTAGGTCCAGGGAACGGGTCGAGCAGTACTTC. Translation: CSARSRERVEQYF. The V call is TRBV20-1, the J call TRBJ2-7; D is possibly TRBD1 (5 bases). Germline V gene lookup returns CDR1 DFQATT and CDR2 SNEGSKA (reference sequence). V shed 3 bases and J shed 6 bases, with 15 bases lying between them. CDR3 length equals 13 residues.

This clonotype was counted only a few times. The J gene is TRBJ1-2, the V gene TRBV12-3 or TRBV12-4; 12 nucleotides line up with TRBD1. The V segment lost 5 bases and the J segment 8 bases; nucleotides outside the gene matches: 9. The CDR3 has 15 amino acids. This chain's CDR3 is CASSKPGQGARGYTF. Written as DNA, the CDR3 is TGTGCCAGCAGTAAACCGGGACAGGGGGCTCGCGGCTACACCTTC.

Notes on this clonotype: At one of its ends the junction is not consistent with the germline gene, which may arise from a read error. V and J are TRBV29-1 and TRBJ2-5; D call uncertain. Per the germline V gene, CDR1 is SQVTM and CDR2 is ANQGSEA. The CDR3 covers 10 residues. The CDR3 bases are TGCAGCGTCGACCAAGGGACCCAGTACTTC. Protein: CSVDQGTQYF.

The V call is TRBV6-1, the J call TRBJ2-3; weak D call: TRBD2 (6 bases). Germline CDR1 and CDR2: MNHNS and SASEGT. The V end lost 8 bases, the J end lost 8 bases, and 20 bases lay between the germline ends. CDR3 length: 14 amino acids. CDR3 sequence (DNA): TGTGCCAGCGCGCGCGGGACCGCTCGGTCTACGCAGTATTTT. Its protein product is CASARGTARSTQYF.

The V call is TRBV6-1, the J call TRBJ1-2; D possibly corresponds to TRBD1 (6 bases). Deletions cut 4 bases from V and 4 bases from J, with 13 bases between. This CDR3 is built from 14 residues. CDR1 MNHNS and CDR2 SASEGT come from the germline V gene. CDR3 protein: CASSAQGRGYGYTF. The CDR3, as DNA: TGTGCCAGCAGTGCCCAGGGGCGCGGCTATGGCTACACCTTC.

This clonotype was seen repeatedly, ten times or more. The rearrangement joins TRBV7-2 to TRBJ2-2; D unclear. V lost 6 bases to trimming and J lost 4 bases, with 9 bases between them. CDR3 size: 13 residues. The germline V gene encodes CDR1 SGHTA and CDR2 FQGNSA. DNA of the CDR3: TGTGCCAGCAGAGGCGGTGGCACCGGGGAGCTGTTTTTT. Translation: CASRGGGTGELFF.

This clonotype was picked up a small number of times. V and J are TRBV20-1 and TRBJ2-7; D assignment may be TRBD1 or TRBD2 (5 bases each). The germline CDR1 and CDR2 sequences are DFQATT and SNEGSKA (reference sequence). The V end was cut by 3 bases, the J end by 0 bases, with 15 bases between. The CDR3 totals 15 residues. The CDR3 is CSARTGQGSSYEQYF. CDR3 sequence (DNA): TGCAGTGCTAGGACGGGGCAGGGCAGCTCCTACGAGCAGTACTTC.